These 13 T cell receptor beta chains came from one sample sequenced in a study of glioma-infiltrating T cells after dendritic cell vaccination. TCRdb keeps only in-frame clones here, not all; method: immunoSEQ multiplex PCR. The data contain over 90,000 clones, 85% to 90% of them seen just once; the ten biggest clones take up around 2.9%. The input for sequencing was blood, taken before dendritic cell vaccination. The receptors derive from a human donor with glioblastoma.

CDR3 DNA: TGTGCCAGCAGCCAAGATCTTGGGAGGCAGTACTTC. It encodes CASSQDLGRQYF. The chain carries TRBV14 and TRBJ2-7, with a possible D match to TRBD2 (5 bases). CDR1 SGHDN and CDR2 FVKESK come from the germline V gene. The CDR3 covers 12 residues. Trimming stripped 0 bases from V and 9 bases from J, with 9 bases between.

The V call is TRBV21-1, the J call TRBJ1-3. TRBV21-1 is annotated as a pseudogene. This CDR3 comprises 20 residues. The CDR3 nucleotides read TGTGCCAGCAGAATCAGGGGACTACATTGGAGAATAGCATCTGGAAACACCATATATTTT. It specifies CASRIRGLHWRIASGNTIYF.

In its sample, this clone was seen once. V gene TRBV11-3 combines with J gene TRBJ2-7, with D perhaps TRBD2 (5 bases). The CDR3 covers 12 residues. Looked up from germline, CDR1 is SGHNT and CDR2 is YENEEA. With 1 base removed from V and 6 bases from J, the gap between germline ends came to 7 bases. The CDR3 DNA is TGTGCCAGCAGCTTAGCGGCGGGCGAGCAGTACTTC. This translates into CASSLAAGEQYF.

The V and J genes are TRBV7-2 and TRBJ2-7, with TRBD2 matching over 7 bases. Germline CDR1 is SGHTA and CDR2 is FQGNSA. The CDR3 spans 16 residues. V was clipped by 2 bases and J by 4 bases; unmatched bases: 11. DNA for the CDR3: TGTGCCAGCAGCTTACCCCTTGGGGAGGGGAGTTACGAGCAGTACTTC. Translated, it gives CASSLPLGEGSYEQYF.

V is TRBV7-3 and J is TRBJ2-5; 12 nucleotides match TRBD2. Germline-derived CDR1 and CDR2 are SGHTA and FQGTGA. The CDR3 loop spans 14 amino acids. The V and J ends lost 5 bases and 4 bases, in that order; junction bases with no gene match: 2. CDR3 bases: TGTGCCAGCAGCGCGGGACTAGCGGGAGAGACCCAGTACTTC. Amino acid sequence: CASSAGLAGETQYF.

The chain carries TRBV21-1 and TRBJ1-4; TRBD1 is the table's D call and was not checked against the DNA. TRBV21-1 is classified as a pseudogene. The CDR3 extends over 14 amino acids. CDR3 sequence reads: CASSKGPQGEKLFF. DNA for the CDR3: TGTGCCAGCAGCAAAGGGCCGCAGGGGGAAAAACTGTTTTTT.

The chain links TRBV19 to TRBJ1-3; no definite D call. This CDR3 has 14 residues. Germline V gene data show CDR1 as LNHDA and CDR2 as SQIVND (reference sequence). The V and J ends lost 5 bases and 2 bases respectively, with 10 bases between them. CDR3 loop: CASSLGVTGNTIYF. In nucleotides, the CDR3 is TGTGCCAGTAGTCTCGGGGTTACTGGAAACACCATATATTTT.

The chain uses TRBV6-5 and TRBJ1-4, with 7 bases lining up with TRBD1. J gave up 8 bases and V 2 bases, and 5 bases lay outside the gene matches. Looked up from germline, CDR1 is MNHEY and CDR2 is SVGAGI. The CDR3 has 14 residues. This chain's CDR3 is CASSYAGGTEKLFF. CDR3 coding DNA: TGTGCCAGCAGTTACGCAGGGGGGACGGAAAAACTGTTTTTT.

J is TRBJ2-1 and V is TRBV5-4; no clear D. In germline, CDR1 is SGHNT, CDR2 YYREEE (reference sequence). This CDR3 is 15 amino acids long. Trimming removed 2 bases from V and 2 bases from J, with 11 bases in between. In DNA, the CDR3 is TGTGCCAGCAGCTTTGCCGGGTCGGCCTACAATGAGCAGTTCTTC. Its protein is CASSFAGSAYNEQFF.

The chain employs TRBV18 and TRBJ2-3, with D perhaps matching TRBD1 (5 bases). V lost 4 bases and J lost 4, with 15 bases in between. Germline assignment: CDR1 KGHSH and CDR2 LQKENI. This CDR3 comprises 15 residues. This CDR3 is CASSRTPDTADTQYF. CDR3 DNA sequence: TGTGCCAGCTCACGAACTCCGGACACCGCAGATACGCAGTATTTT.

Here the CDR3 DNA reads TGTGCCAGCAGGACGGGCGACAGGGGGCAAGGTGGAAACACCATATATTTT. This gives the protein CASRTGDRGQGGNTIYF. The chain links TRBV7-2 to TRBJ1-3; TRBD1 matches 10 bases. CDR1 is SGHTA, CDR2 FQGNSA, per germline. V gave up 6 bases and J gave up 3 bases; unmatched junction bases: 11. The CDR3 is 17 amino acids.

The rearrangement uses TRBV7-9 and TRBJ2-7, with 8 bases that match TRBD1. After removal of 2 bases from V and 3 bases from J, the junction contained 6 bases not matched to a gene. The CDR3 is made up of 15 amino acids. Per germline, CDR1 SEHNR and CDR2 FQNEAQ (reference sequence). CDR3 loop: CASSLSGQVDYEQYF. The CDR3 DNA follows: TGTGCCAGCAGCTTATCGGGACAGGTAGACTACGAGCAGTACTTC.

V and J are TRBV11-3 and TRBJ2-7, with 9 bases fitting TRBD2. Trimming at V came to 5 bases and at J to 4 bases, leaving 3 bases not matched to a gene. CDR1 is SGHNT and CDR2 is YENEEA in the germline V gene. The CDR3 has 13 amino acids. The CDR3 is CASSLAGTYEQYF. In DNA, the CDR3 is TGTGCCAGCAGCCTAGCGGGGACTTACGAGCAGTACTTC.